This T cell receptor beta chain was documented in a study of graft-versus-host responses after intestinal transplantation. Assay used: immunoSEQ multiplex PCR; TCRdb lists only in-frame clones, some missing. Among 40,000 or so clones listed, approximately 93% were seen once. This CDR3 has 14 amino acids. From germline, CDR1 is KGHSH and CDR2 LQKENI. V lost 4 bases, J lost 8 bases, and 9 bases stayed unmatched. The sequences come from PBMCs, collected 734 days after intestinal transplantation. The clonotype comes from a human patient who received an intestinal transplant, so some T cells may come from the graft donor. V and J are TRBV18 and TRBJ1-2; 8 bases agree with TRBD1. The CDR3 loop reads CASSRQGTNRGYTF. CDR3 bases: TGTGCCAGCTCACGACAGGGGACGAATAGGGGCTACACCTTC.